These 14 T cell receptor beta chains were all obtained from the same sample, sequenced in a study of metastatic and nonmetastatic thyroid tumors. TCRdb reassembled clones from the PCR reads with MiXCR. The sample has 14,000 or so clones, roughly 33% seen once. Prior to thyroid surgery, none of the patients had received any treatment. Source material: tumor tissue. These receptors were collected from a female donor with papillary thyroid cancer or a benign thyroid nodule (not recorded which). Some clones in this sample may be carry-over from other donors' samples.

In this sample, this clone turned up once. The V call is TRBV3-1, the J call TRBJ1-2; D is unclear. This CDR3 is built from 12 residues. The V end lost 2 bases, the J end lost 9 bases, and 10 bases lay between the germline ends. CDR1 and CDR2 (germline): LGHDT, YNNKEL (reference sequence). The CDR3 loop reads CASSQPHGSYTF. The CDR3 coding sequence is TGTGCCAGCAGCCAACCTCATGGTAGCTACACCTTC.

This rearrangement joins TRBV7-9 to TRBJ2-7; the match to TRBD1 covers 9 bases. Germline values: CDR1 SEHNR, CDR2 FQNEAQ (reference sequence). The CDR3 sequence is 14 residues long. The junction had 9 bases not matched to a gene; V was cut back by 5 bases and J by 7 bases. In nucleotides, the CDR3 is TGTGCCAGCAGCACCGGACAGGGGATGGAGGAGCAGTACTTC. This translates into CASSTGQGMEEQYF.

V and J are TRBV27 and TRBJ2-7; no firm D call. V shed 0 bases and J shed 3 bases, with 12 bases lying between them. Per germline, CDR1 MNHEY and CDR2 SMNVEV (reference sequence). The CDR3 is made up of 15 amino acids. The CDR3 is CASSLSSDTYYEQYF. In DNA form, the CDR3 reads TGTGCCAGCAGTTTATCGTCGGATACCTACTACGAGCAGTACTTC.

V usage is TRBV6-1 and J usage is TRBJ1-6, with D possibly TRBD1 on 5 matching bases. Germline lookup yields CDR1 MNHNS and CDR2 SASEGT. The CDR3 runs to 15 residues. V lost 2 bases and J 7 bases, leaving 12 bases between the germline ends. The CDR3 DNA follows: TGTGCCAGCAGTGAATCCGGGGAGGGGAATTCACCCCTCCACTTT. Protein product: CASSESGEGNSPLHF.

CDR3 residues: CAWSARVGEMNTEAFF. The CDR3 DNA reads TGTGCCTGGAGTGCTCGTGTGGGAGAAATGAACACTGAAGCTTTCTTT. The V and J genes are TRBV30 and TRBJ1-1; no reliable D call. The CDR3 covers 16 residues. The germline gives CDR1 GTSNPN, CDR2 SVGIG (reference sequence). The ends were cut back, 1 base at V and 0 bases at J, with 15 bases in the middle.

Turning to this clone: At one end, the junction sequence differs from germline, possibly due to a read error. V is TRBV7-3 and J is TRBJ2-3, with D perhaps being TRBD1 or TRBD2 (5 bases each). Germline V gives CDR1 SGHTA, CDR2 FQGTGA. The CDR3 extends over 14 amino acids. CDR3 amino acids: CASSLWGCYDTQYF. The DNA of the CDR3 is TGTGCCAGCAGCTTATGGGGGTGTTATGATACTCAGTATTTT. Looking up the rest from reference TRBV7-3 and TRBJ2-3 gives the full variable domain: GAGVSQTPSNKVTEKGKYVELRCDPISGHTALYWYRQSLGQGPEFLIYFQGTGAADDSGLPNDRFFAVRPEGSVSTLKIQRTERGDSAVYLCASSLWGCYDTQYFGPGTRLTVL.

Concerning this clone itself: The junction does not match germline at one end; this may be a read error. This chain uses TRBV12-3 or TRBV12-4 with TRBJ2-2; a possible D gene is TRBD2 (5 bases). CDR3 size: 12 residues. CDR3 DNA sequence: TGTGCCATCAGTTTACGAACCGGGGATCTGTTTTTT. The encoded protein is CAISLRTGDLFF.

The chain combines TRBV20-1 with TRBJ1-3, with D possibly TRBD1 on 6 matching bases. The germline gives CDR1 DFQATT, CDR2 SNEGSKA (reference sequence). The CDR3 length is 14 residues. Trimming cost V 5 bases and J 0 bases, with 11 bases left between them. The CDR3 DNA sequence: TGCAGTGCTGGGACATCGATCTCTGGAAACACCATATATTTT. Translated, it gives CSAGTSISGNTIYF.

By its share, this clone is medium-sized. CDR3 sequence: CSARLAGGPPLSHSDTQYF. CDR3 sequence (DNA): TGCAGTGCCAGATTAGCGGGAGGGCCCCCCCTAAGTCACTCAGATACGCAGTATTTT. The V and J genes are TRBV20-1 and TRBJ2-3; 11 bases align to TRBD2. Germline lookup yields CDR1 DFQATT and CDR2 SNEGSKA (reference sequence). This CDR3 is built from 19 residues. After removal of 6 bases from V and 4 bases from J, the junction contained 21 bases not matched to a gene.

The chain has TRBV20-1 and TRBJ2-2, with no clear D. V shed 5 bases and J shed 0 bases, with 13 bases lying between them. Germline CDR1 DFQATT, CDR2 SNEGSKA (reference sequence). The CDR3 runs to 15 residues. The CDR3 reads CSACRTATNTGELFF. DNA for the CDR3: TGCAGTGCTTGTCGGACGGCAACGAACACCGGGGAGCTGTTTTTT.

The V call is TRBV4-1, the J call TRBJ1-1, with D unresolved. Trimming stripped 1 base from V and 4 bases from J, with 13 bases between. This CDR3 region has 15 residues. In germline, CDR1 is MGHRA, CDR2 YSYEKL. The CDR3 nucleotides read TGCGCCAGCAGCCAAGCAGAAGTGGGTACCACTGAAGCTTTCTTT. Protein sequence: CASSQAEVGTTEAFF.

This clone was observed many times. The rearrangement joins TRBV29-1 to TRBJ2-3, with D perhaps TRBD2 (6 bases). CDR1 and CDR2 (germline): SQVTM, ANQGSEA. The CDR3 has 16 amino acids. Trimming pared 1 base from V and 1 base from J, leaving 15 bases between. CDR3 protein: CSVEGTGGAGTDTQYF. CDR3 coding DNA: TGCAGCGTTGAAGGTACCGGGGGAGCAGGCACAGATACGCAGTATTTT.

CDR3 sequence reads: CASSSSRGAENYGYTF. The CDR3 DNA reads as TGTGCCAGTAGTAGCTCCAGGGGGGCCGAAAACTATGGCTACACCTTC. The V and J genes are TRBV19 and TRBJ1-2; TRBD1 agrees at 7 bases. The J segment lost 2 bases and the V segment lost 4 bases, leaving 10 bases of the junction unmatched. Germline CDR1 LNHDA, CDR2 SQIVND (reference sequence). The CDR3 contains 16 residues. Variable domain in full (rest from reference TRBV19 and TRBJ1-2): DGGITQSPKYLFRKEGQNVTLSCEQNLNHDAMYWYRQDPGQGLRLIYYSQIVNDFQKGDIAEGYSVSREKKESFPLTVTSAQKNPTAFYLCASSSSRGAENYGYTFGSGTRLTVV.

This clone was picked up many times. The chain has TRBV20-1 and TRBJ2-3, with TRBD2 matching over 7 bases. This CDR3 has 13 residues. With 3 bases clipped from V and 5 bases from J, the junction kept 5 bases outside the gene matches. From germline, CDR1 is DFQATT and CDR2 SNEGSKA (reference sequence). The CDR3 protein is CSASRLARDTQYF. CDR3 nucleotides: TGCAGTGCTAGCCGACTAGCTAGAGATACGCAGTATTTT.